These 10 T cell receptor beta chains originate from one sample sequenced in a study of blood T cell repertoires in COVID-19. The repertoire was sequenced with immunoSEQ multiplex PCR; TCRdb's copy has only in-frame clones and lacks some. This sample has 150,000 to 180,000 clones, with around 78% found just once. The sample taken for sequencing was peripheral blood. Source of these receptors: a man at least 80 years old with acute or convalescent COVID-19.

The rearrangement joins TRBV24-1 to TRBJ2-1, with 7 positions matching TRBD1. CDR3 length equals 16 residues. Germline V gene lookup returns CDR1 KGHDR and CDR2 SFDVKD. Trimming cost V 4 bases and J 0 bases; bases outside gene matches: 5. This CDR3 is CATSDSTGSSYNEQFF. The CDR3 DNA reads as TGTGCCACCAGTGACTCGACAGGGAGCTCCTACAATGAGCAGTTCTTC.

J is TRBJ1-1 and V is TRBV7-8; a weak D match, TRBD1 (5 bases). V was trimmed by 4 bases and J by 7 bases, leaving 16 bases between them. This CDR3 has 14 residues. Germline assignment: CDR1 SGHVS and CDR2 FQNEAQ. The CDR3 region has the DNA TGTGCCAGCAGCTCCACCTGGGGGACTGGTGAAGCTTTCTTT. The encoded protein is CASSSTWGTGEAFF.

This chain connects TRBV11-3 to TRBJ1-2, with 7 nucleotides matching TRBD1. This CDR3 is 14 amino acids long. Trimming cost V 5 bases and J 1 base; bases outside gene matches: 4. Germline CDR1 reads SGHNT; CDR2 reads YENEEA. CDR3 protein: CASSNTGVNYGYTF. In DNA, the CDR3 is TGTGCCAGCAGCAACACAGGGGTTAACTATGGCTACACCTTC.

The V and J genes are TRBV10-3 and TRBJ1-1; D not certain. The V gene's germline CDR1 is ENHRY and CDR2 SYGVKD. The CDR3 extends over 12 amino acids. V dropped 3 bases and J dropped 10 bases, with 12 bases sitting between them. CDR3 in amino acids: CAISDSKSGAFF. For the CDR3, the DNA is TGTGCCATCAGTGATAGTAAGTCTGGAGCTTTCTTT.

The chain combines TRBV19 with TRBJ2-6; TRBD1 might be the D (5 bases). Per germline, CDR1 LNHDA and CDR2 SQIVND (reference sequence). The V gene lost 8 bases and the J gene lost 0 bases, with 14 bases spanning the gap. The CDR3 has 16 residues. CDR3 coding DNA: TGTGCCAGTCAGGGTTGGACCCTCTCTGGGGCCAACGTCCTGACTTTC. It encodes CASQGWTLSGANVLTF.

This clone showed up just once. The V and J genes are TRBV30 and TRBJ2-7, with a weak D call TRBD1 (6 bases). The germline gives CDR1 GTSNPN, CDR2 SVGIG (reference sequence). The CDR3 is 14 amino acids. Trimming took 4 bases from V and 0 from J, leaving 13 bases between them. CDR3 region: CAWKQGQLSYEQYF. The CDR3 DNA reads as TGTGCCTGGAAACAGGGCCAACTCTCCTACGAGCAGTACTTC.

The chain employs TRBV12-5 and TRBJ1-1; tentative D call: TRBD1 (5 bases). The CDR3 sequence is 12 residues long. The V gene's germline CDR1 is LGHNT and CDR2 FRNRAP. The V gene lost 4 bases and the J gene lost 11 bases, with 14 bases spanning the gap. CDR3 amino acids: CASGSSGGYAFF. CDR3 nucleotides: TGTGCTAGTGGTTCCTCTGGGGGGTACGCTTTCTTT.

The rearrangement uses TRBV27 and TRBJ1-5; TRBD1 agrees at 8 bases. The CDR3 sequence is 17 residues long. V lost 5 bases to trimming and J lost 0 bases; unmatched junction nucleotides: 9. From germline, CDR1 is MNHEY and CDR2 SMNVEV (reference sequence). In DNA, the CDR3 is TGTGCCAGCAGTCCGTGGACAGGGAGAGATAGCAATCAGCCCCAGCATTTT. Translating gives CASSPWTGRDSNQPQHF.

The chain couples TRBV25-1 to TRBJ1-5, with 10 bases matching TRBD1. This CDR3 has 15 residues. V dropped 6 bases and J dropped 4; count of bases not matched to a gene: 6. Germline-derived CDR1 and CDR2 are MGHDK and SYGVNS. The CDR3 here is CASSPGQGTNQPQHF. The DNA of the CDR3 is TGTGCCAGCAGCCCGGGACAGGGGACAAATCAGCCCCAGCATTTT.

The chain recombines TRBV4-1 with TRBJ1-2; TRBD1 might be the D (6 bases). There are 16 residues in the CDR3. The germline V gene has CDR1 MGHRA and CDR2 YSYEKL. Trimming took off 1 base at V and 7 bases at J, with 19 bases between the two ends. DNA for the CDR3: TGCGCCAGCAGCCAAGCCCCACAGGGTAAGAAGGGTGGCTACACCTTC. This codes for CASSQAPQGKKGGYTF.